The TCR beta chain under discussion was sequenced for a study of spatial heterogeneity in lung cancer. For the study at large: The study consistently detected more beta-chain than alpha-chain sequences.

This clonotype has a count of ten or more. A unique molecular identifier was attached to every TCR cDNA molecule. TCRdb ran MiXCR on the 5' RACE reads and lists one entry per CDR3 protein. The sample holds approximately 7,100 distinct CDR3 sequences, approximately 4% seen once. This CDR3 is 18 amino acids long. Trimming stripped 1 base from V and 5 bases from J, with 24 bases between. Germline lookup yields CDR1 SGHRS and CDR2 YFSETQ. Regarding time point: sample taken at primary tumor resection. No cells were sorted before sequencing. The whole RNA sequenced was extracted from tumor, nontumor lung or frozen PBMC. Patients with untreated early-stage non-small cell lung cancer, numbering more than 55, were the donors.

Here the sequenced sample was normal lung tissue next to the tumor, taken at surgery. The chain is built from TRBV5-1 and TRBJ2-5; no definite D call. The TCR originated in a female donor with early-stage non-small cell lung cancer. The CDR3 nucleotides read TGCGCCAGCAGCTTGTTTCCCCCAAAGGATGGCAGGCTGGAGACCCAGTACTTC. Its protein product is CASSLFPPKDGRLETQYF.